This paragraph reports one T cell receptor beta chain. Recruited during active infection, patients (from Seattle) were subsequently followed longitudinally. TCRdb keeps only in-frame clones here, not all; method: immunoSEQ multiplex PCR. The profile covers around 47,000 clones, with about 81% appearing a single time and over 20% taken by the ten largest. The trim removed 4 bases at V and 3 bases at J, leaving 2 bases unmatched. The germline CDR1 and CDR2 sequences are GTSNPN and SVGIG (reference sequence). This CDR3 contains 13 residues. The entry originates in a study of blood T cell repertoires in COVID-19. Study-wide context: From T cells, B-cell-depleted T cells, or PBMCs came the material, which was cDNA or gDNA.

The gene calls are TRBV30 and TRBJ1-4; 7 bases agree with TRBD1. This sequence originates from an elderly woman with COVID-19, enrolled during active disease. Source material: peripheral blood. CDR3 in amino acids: CAWTGQPNEKLFF. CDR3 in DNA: TGTGCCTGGACGGGACAGCCTAATGAAAAACTGTTTTTT.